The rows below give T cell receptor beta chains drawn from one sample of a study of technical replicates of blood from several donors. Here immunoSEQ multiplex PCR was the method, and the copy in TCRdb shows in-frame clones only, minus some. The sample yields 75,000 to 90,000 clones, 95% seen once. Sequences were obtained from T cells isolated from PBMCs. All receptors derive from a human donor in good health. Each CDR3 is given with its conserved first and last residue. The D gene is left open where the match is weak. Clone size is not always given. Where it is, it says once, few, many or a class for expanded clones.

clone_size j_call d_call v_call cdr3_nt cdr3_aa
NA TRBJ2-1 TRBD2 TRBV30 TGTGCCTGGAGTCGGACTAGCGGACACAATGAGCAGTTCTTC CAWSRTSGHNEQFF
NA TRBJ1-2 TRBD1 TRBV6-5 TGTGCCAGCAGTTGGGGACAGAAGAATGGCTACACCTTC CASSWGQKNGYTF
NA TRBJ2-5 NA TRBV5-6 TGTGCCAGCAGCGAGGGCAACCAAGAGACCCAGTACTTC CASSEGNQETQYF
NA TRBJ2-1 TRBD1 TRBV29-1 TGCAGCGTTGAAGGGACAGGGCTGAATGAGCAGTTCTTC CSVEGTGLNEQFF
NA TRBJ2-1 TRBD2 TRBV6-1 TGTGCCAGCAGTACGGGACTAGCATTGGATGAGCAGTTCTTC CASSTGLALDEQFF
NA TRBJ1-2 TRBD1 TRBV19 TGTGCCAGTAGTATAGATCCCAGGGGGGATGGCTACACCTTC CASSIDPRGDGYTF
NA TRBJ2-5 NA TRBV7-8 TGTGCCAGCAGCTTTAGGCGGTCTCAAGAGACCCAGTACTTC CASSFRRSQETQYF
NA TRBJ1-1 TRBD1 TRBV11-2 TGTGCCAGCAAGACAGGGACGACGGCTGAAGCTTTCTTT CASKTGTTAEAFF
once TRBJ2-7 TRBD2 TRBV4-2 TGTGCCAGCAGCCAACTAGCGGGAGGCTACGAGCAGTACTTC CASSQLAGGYEQYF
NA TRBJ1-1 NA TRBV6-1 TGTGCCAGCAGTCGATCACAGGGTAACGCTTTCTTT CASSRSQGNAFF
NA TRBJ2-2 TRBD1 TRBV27 TGTGCCAGCAGTTTAGGGACAGGGTTCACCGGGGAGCTGTTTTTT CASSLGTGFTGELFF
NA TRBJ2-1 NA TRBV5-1 TGCGCCAGCAGCCGGATGGGACTCACGGGGGATGAGCAGTTCTTC CASSRMGLTGDEQFF
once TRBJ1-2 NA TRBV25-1 TGTGCCAGCAGTTCGGCAGGAACGACCTATGGCTACACCTTC CASSSAGTTYGYTF
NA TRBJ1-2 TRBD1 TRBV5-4 TGTGCCAGCAGCCCTGAGGGACAGGCCTATGGCTACACCTTC CASSPEGQAYGYTF
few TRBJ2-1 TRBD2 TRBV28 TGTGCCAGCAGTTTTGCGGGGGGCGGTAGTAATGAGCAGTTCTTC CASSFAGGGSNEQFF
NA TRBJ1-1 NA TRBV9 TGTGCCAGCACCGGGGACACTCGCTGGGGCACTGAAGCTTTCTTT CASTGDTRWGTEAFF
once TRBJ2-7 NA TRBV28 TGTGCCAGCAGTTCTCTTGGGAGGAGCTACGAGCAGTACTTC CASSSLGRSYEQYF
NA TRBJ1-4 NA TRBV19 TGTGCCAGTAGTATGCCGCAGGGTAACGAAAAACTGTTTTTT CASSMPQGNEKLFF
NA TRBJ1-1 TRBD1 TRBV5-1 TGCGCCAGCAGCCTCGCCGGGACAGAGAACACTGAAGCTTTCTTT CASSLAGTENTEAFF
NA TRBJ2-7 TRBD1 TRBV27 TGTGCCAGCAGCAAACAGGGGTCTACCTACGAGCAGTACTTC CASSKQGSTYEQYF
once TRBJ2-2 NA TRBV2 TGTGCCAGCAGTGAATCCGCCCTACAGGGTGGCGGGGAGCTGTTTTTT CASSESALQGGGELFF
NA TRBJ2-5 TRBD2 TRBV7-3 TGTGCCAGCAGCTTAGGGGGACTAGCGGGAGAGACCCAGTACTTC CASSLGGLAGETQYF
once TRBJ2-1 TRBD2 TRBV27 TGTGCCAGTTCGACTAGCGGCCGTGGCAATGAGCAGTTCTTC CASSTSGRGNEQFF
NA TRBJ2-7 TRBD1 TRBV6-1 TGTGCCAGCAGCCGGACCGGGACAGGGTCCTACGAGCAGTACTTC CASSRTGTGSYEQYF
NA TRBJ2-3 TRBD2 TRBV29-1 TGCAGCGTCCAACCCCTACTAGCGGATATTAGCACAGATACGCAGTATTTT CSVQPLLADISTDTQYF